Shown below are 23 T cell receptor beta chains from a single sample sequenced in a study of T-cell reconstitution after alpha-beta-depleted transplantation in children. Preparation of the TCRbeta library used unique molecular identifiers. TCRdb itself ran the PCR reads through MiXCR, one entry per CDR3 protein. The sample yields fewer than 750,000 distinct CDR3 sequences, over 20% seen once. Sequencing used PBMCs, obtained before TCRalphabeta/CD19-depleted stem cell transplant. Source of these receptors: a boy under two years old with Wiskott-Aldrich syndrome, due to receive a stem cell transplant.

A few counts support this clonotype. V gene TRBV5-1 combines with J gene TRBJ2-1; TRBD2 aligns across 10 bases. The ends lost 7 bases at V and 3 bases at J; junction bases unmatched: 4. The CDR3 length is 14 residues. Germline V gene sequence: CDR1 SGHRS, CDR2 YFSETQ. CDR3 DNA: TGCGCCAGCGCACTAGCGGGGAACTACAATGAGCAGTTCTTC. It is translated as CASALAGNYNEQFF.

The CDR3 DNA follows: TGTGCCAGCAGCTTCGCGACCGGGACTAGCGGGACTAGCATTCAGTACTTC. It specifies CASSFATGTSGTSIQYF. J is TRBJ2-4 and V is TRBV27, with TRBD2 identical over 13 bases. Germline values: CDR1 MNHEY, CDR2 SMNVEV (reference sequence). The CDR3 is made up of 17 amino acids. The V and J ends lost 6 bases and 9 bases, in that order; junction bases with no gene match: 14.

There are a few counts of this clonotype. The chain has TRBV20-1 and TRBJ1-2, with D perhaps TRBD1 (5 bases). Trimming cost V 4 bases and J 2 bases, with 20 bases left between them. CDR3 length equals 16 residues. The V gene's germline CDR1 is DFQATT and CDR2 SNEGSKA (reference sequence). The CDR3 nucleotides read TGCAGTGCTACTTTGGTTTCGGTAGGGGACAACTATGGCTACACCTTC. This encodes CSATLVSVGDNYGYTF.

This clonotype was counted only a few times. J is TRBJ1-2 and V is TRBV5-1, with TRBD1 matching over 10 bases. This CDR3 is built from 13 residues. The trim removed 6 bases at V and 5 bases at J, leaving 4 bases unmatched. The germline CDR1 and CDR2 sequences are SGHRS and YFSETQ. CDR3 nucleotide sequence: TGCGCCAGCACCGGGACAGGGGCTTATGGCTACACCTTC. Protein: CASTGTGAYGYTF.

This rearrangement joins TRBV12-3 or TRBV12-4 to TRBJ1-2, with TRBD1 identical over 7 bases. V lost 1 base, J lost 8 bases, and 4 bases stayed unmatched. The CDR3 is made up of 13 amino acids. The chain's CDR3 is CASSLGQGRGYTF. The CDR3 nucleotides are TGTGCCAGCAGTTTAGGACAGGGTCGGGGCTACACCTTC.

The rearrangement uses TRBV6-1 and TRBJ2-1; D is perhaps TRBD1 or TRBD2 (5 bases each). V shed 6 bases and J shed 7 bases, with 16 bases lying between them. The CDR3 spans 14 residues. In germline, CDR1 is MNHNS, CDR2 SASEGT. CDR3 nucleotides: TGTGCCAGCAGACGCGTCGGGACCTCAAATGAGCAGTTCTTC. It specifies CASRRVGTSNEQFF.

V and J are TRBV28 and TRBJ2-7, with D possibly TRBD2 on 6 matching bases. The germline CDR1 and CDR2 sequences are MDHEN and SYDVKM. The CDR3 covers 15 residues. V dropped 6 bases and J dropped 0 bases, with 15 bases sitting between them. CDR3 nucleotides: TGTGCCAGCAGGCGACCGGGAGCCAGCTCCTACGAGCAGTACTTC. It translates to CASRRPGASSYEQYF.

The rearrangement uses TRBV24-1 and TRBJ2-4; D not resolved. The CDR3 consists of 12 residues. Germline V gives CDR1 KGHDR, CDR2 SFDVKD. Trimming removed 7 bases at V and 6 bases at J, with 9 bases between. DNA of the CDR3: TGTGCCACCAGCGCAGCAAGAAACATTCAGTACTTC. Translation: CATSAARNIQYF.

This clonotype appeared a few times. This sequence joins TRBV5-4 and TRBJ2-3; 7 nucleotides line up with TRBD2. The V and J ends lost 3 bases and 5 bases, in that order; junction bases with no gene match: 9. CDR1 and CDR2 from the germline V gene are SGHNT and YYREEE (reference sequence). CDR3 length: 15 amino acids. The CDR3 sequence is CASSSGAGEGDTQYF. CDR3 nucleotide sequence: TGTGCCAGCAGCTCGGGTGCGGGAGAGGGAGATACGCAGTATTTT. Full variable domain (remainder filled in from reference TRBV5-4 and TRBJ2-3): ETGVTQSPTHLIKTRGQQVTLRCSSQSGHNTVSWYQQALGQGPQFIFQYYREEENGRGNFPPRFSGLQFPNYSSELNVNALELDDSALYLCASSSGAGEGDTQYFGPGTRLTVL.

This chain uses TRBV5-1 with TRBJ2-7; unclear D gene. Germline V gene sequence: CDR1 SGHRS, CDR2 YFSETQ. CDR3 length equals 16 residues. V lost 0 bases and J 3 bases, leaving 16 bases between the germline ends. The CDR3 region is CASSLAPGRNVYEQYF. The CDR3 region has the DNA TGCGCCAGCAGCTTGGCCCCGGGCAGGAATGTCTACGAGCAGTACTTC.

The table lists this clonotype with a few counts. The chain carries TRBV20-1 and TRBJ2-1, with 10 bases identical to TRBD1. With 4 bases clipped from V and 2 bases from J, the junction kept 5 bases outside the gene matches. Germline V CDR1 and CDR2: DFQATT, SNEGSKA (reference sequence). The CDR3 runs 15 residues. The CDR3 reads CSAMRQGATYNEQFF. As DNA, the CDR3 is TGCAGTGCTATGCGACAGGGGGCGACCTACAATGAGCAGTTCTTC.

This clonotype was counted only a few times. The J gene is TRBJ2-1, the V gene TRBV5-6, with TRBD2 identical over 7 bases. The trim removed 4 bases at V and 4 bases at J, leaving 5 bases unmatched. This CDR3 comprises 14 residues. In germline, CDR1 is SGHDT, CDR2 YYEEEE. CDR3 loop: CASSLTSRYNEQFF. CDR3 DNA sequence: TGTGCCAGCAGCCTGACTAGCAGATACAATGAGCAGTTCTTC. The entire variable domain, with the rest obtained from reference TRBV5-6 and TRBJ2-1, is as follows: DAGVTQSPTHLIKTRGQQVTLRCSPKSGHDTVSWYQQALGQGPQFIFQYYEEEERQRGNFPDRFSGHQFPNYSSELNVNALLLGDSALYLCASSLTSRYNEQFFGPGTRLTVL.

This chain uses TRBV5-5 with TRBJ2-1; 12 positions agree with TRBD2. CDR1 is SGHKS and CDR2 is YYEKEE in the germline V gene (reference sequence). This CDR3 has 18 residues. Losses at the gene ends were 4 bases for V and 0 bases for J; bases not matched to a gene: 8. The CDR3 nucleotides read TGTGCCAGCAGCGTGACTAGCGGGAGCCCCAGCTCCTACAATGAGCAGTTCTTC. Its protein product is CASSVTSGSPSSYNEQFF. The full variable domain, completed using reference TRBV5-5 and TRBJ2-1, is DAGVTQSPTHLIKTRGQQVTLRCSPISGHKSVSWYQQVLGQGPQFIFQYYEKEERGRGNFPDRFSARQFPNYSSELNVNALLLGDSALYLCASSVTSGSPSSYNEQFFGPGTRLTVL.

This clonotype showed up just a few times. The chain joins TRBV7-9 to TRBJ2-5; 7 bases line up with TRBD2. Looked up from germline, CDR1 is SEHNR and CDR2 is FQNEAQ (reference sequence). CDR3 length: 15 amino acids. The trim removed 5 bases at V and 2 bases at J, leaving 8 bases unmatched. CDR3 residues: CASSPGRGTQETQYF. The DNA for the CDR3 is TGTGCCAGCAGCCCGGGGCGGGGGACTCAAGAGACCCAGTACTTC.

This clonotype has just a few counts. The rearrangement links TRBV6-1 to TRBJ1-5, with a tentative D call TRBD1 (6 bases). Germline CDR1 is MNHNS and CDR2 is SASEGT. The CDR3 loop spans 17 amino acids. V was cut by 7 bases and J by 5 bases, with 24 bases left in between. The CDR3 sequence is CASKGQGSTPKHQPQHF. DNA of the CDR3: TGTGCCAGCAAGGGTCAGGGGTCCACCCCAAAACATCAGCCCCAGCATTTT.

This chain connects TRBV5-1 to TRBJ2-1, with D perhaps matching TRBD2 (6 bases). The CDR3 is made up of 15 amino acids. The germline V gene encodes CDR1 SGHRS and CDR2 YFSETQ. Trimming left V 5 bases short and J 4 bases short, with 16 bases between. CDR3 sequence reads: CASSSGAGMYNEQFF. The CDR3 DNA sequence: TGCGCCAGCAGTTCTGGCGCGGGGATGTACAATGAGCAGTTCTTC.

Only a few counts were recorded for this clonotype. The chain employs TRBV7-9 and TRBJ1-4; D is unresolved. V lost 3 bases, J lost 4 bases, and 9 bases lay in between. The CDR3 is 14 residues long. The germline gives CDR1 SEHNR, CDR2 FQNEAQ (reference sequence). CDR3 sequence: CASSFLRFNEKLFF. The CDR3 DNA sequence: TGTGCCAGCAGCTTTCTCCGGTTTAATGAAAAACTGTTTTTT.

V is TRBV2 and J is TRBJ1-3, with 8 bases fitting TRBD1. Germline trimming cut 0 bases from V and 4 bases from J; bases unmatched to any gene: 5. CDR3 length: 16 residues. The V gene's germline CDR1 is SNHLY and CDR2 FYNNEI. CDR3 nucleotide sequence: TGTGCCAGCAGTGAAGCGCCGACAGGGGACGGAAACACCATATATTTT. Its protein is CASSEAPTGDGNTIYF.

For the CDR3, the DNA is TGTGCCAGCAGGACCCGGGCCGTCCAAATCACAGATACGCAGTATTTT. Translation gives CASRTRAVQITDTQYF. V gene TRBV7-2 combines with J gene TRBJ2-3; D unresolved. Germline V lookup: CDR1 SGHTA, CDR2 FQGNSA. Trimming took off 6 bases at V and 2 bases at J, with 18 bases between the two ends. The CDR3 length is 16 residues.

The V call is TRBV20-1, the J call TRBJ2-3; possible D gene TRBD2, 5 bases. Trimming took off 4 bases at V and 6 bases at J, with 8 bases between the two ends. From germline, CDR1 is DFQATT and CDR2 SNEGSKA (reference sequence). This CDR3 region has 11 residues. The CDR3 coding sequence is TGCAGTGCTACGAGGGCGGATACGCAGTATTTT. This gives the protein CSATRADTQYF.

V usage is TRBV20-1 and J usage is TRBJ2-7; 11 bases align to TRBD2. The CDR3 spans 15 residues. V was pared by 0 bases and J by 2 bases, with 3 bases of the junction left unmatched. CDR1 DFQATT and CDR2 SNEGSKA come from the germline V gene (reference sequence). CDR3: CSARDRLAGPYEQYF. The DNA for the CDR3 is TGCAGTGCTAGAGATCGACTAGCGGGACCCTACGAGCAGTACTTC.

This chain links TRBV5-5 with TRBJ1-2; no firm D call. CDR1 is SGHKS, CDR2 YYEKEE, per germline (reference sequence). V lost 5 bases and J 7 bases, leaving 12 bases between the germline ends. The CDR3 is 12 residues long. The CDR3 reads CASSYGLVGYTF. CDR3 nucleotide sequence: TGTGCCAGCAGTTACGGACTTGTTGGCTACACCTTC. Full variable domain (missing parts from reference TRBV5-5 and TRBJ1-2): DAGVTQSPTHLIKTRGQQVTLRCSPISGHKSVSWYQQVLGQGPQFIFQYYEKEERGRGNFPDRFSARQFPNYSSELNVNALLLGDSALYLCASSYGLVGYTFGSGTRLTVV.

The J gene is TRBJ2-7, the V gene TRBV10-3, with TRBD2 as a possible D gene (6 bases). CDR1 ENHRY and CDR2 SYGVKD come from the germline V gene. The CDR3 has 14 residues. Trimming pared 0 bases from V and 6 bases from J, leaving 12 bases between. The CDR3 sequence is CAISESVAGREQYF. DNA for the CDR3: TGTGCCATCAGTGAGTCTGTGGCGGGGCGCGAGCAGTACTTC.